These 4 T cell receptor beta chains were all obtained from the same sample, sequenced in a study of cytomegalovirus exposure and HLA in healthy donors. PCR employed 60 Vbeta and 13 Jbeta primers. Using immunoSEQ multiplex PCR, the repertoire was profiled, and TCRdb retains in-frame clones only, with some absent. The table lists roughly 190,000 clones, 78% of them singletons. The sequenced material came from PBMCs. The receptors come from a female donor in good health and CMV-seronegative.

This chain uses TRBV14 with TRBJ2-7; 11 positions agree with TRBD2. V shed 4 bases, J shed 3 bases, and the junction held 8 bases outside the gene matches. The CDR3 has 16 residues. Germline lookup yields CDR1 SGHDN and CDR2 FVKESK. In nucleotides, the CDR3 is TGTGCCAGCAGCCGAGGCCTAGCGGGAGGCGGCTACGAGCAGTACTTC. This gives the protein CASSRGLAGGGYEQYF.

This clone was seen a handful of times. The V call is TRBV27, the J call TRBJ2-7; possible D gene TRBD1, 6 bases. The CDR3 has 17 residues. With 0 bases removed from V and 4 bases from J, the gap between germline ends came to 19 bases. The germline V gene encodes CDR1 MNHEY and CDR2 SMNVEV (reference sequence). DNA for the CDR3: TGTGCCAGCAGTTTATCTCGGGACACTTTTACCGGATACGAGCAGTACTTC. As protein: CASSLSRDTFTGYEQYF.

This clone was counted once. The chain couples TRBV19 to TRBJ2-2; 7 positions match TRBD2. Germline V gene lookup returns CDR1 LNHDA and CDR2 SQIVND (reference sequence). The CDR3 loop spans 16 amino acids. Losses at the gene ends were 0 bases for V and 0 bases for J; bases not matched to a gene: 1. As DNA, the CDR3 is TGTGCCAGTAGTATAGATGGGAGGGCGAACACCGGGGAGCTGTTTTTT. This encodes CASSIDGRANTGELFF.

This rearrangement joins TRBV6-4 to TRBJ2-1; TRBD2 matches at 10 bases. The germline gives CDR1 MRHNA, CDR2 SNTAGT. The CDR3 has 15 residues. V lost 3 bases to trimming and J lost 7 bases; unmatched junction nucleotides: 6. CDR3: CASSDEREGGNEQFF. The CDR3 DNA reads TGTGCCAGCAGTGATGAGCGGGAGGGTGGTAATGAGCAGTTCTTC.